One sample yielded the 30 T cell receptor beta chains listed below, sequenced in a study of cytomegalovirus exposure and HLA in healthy donors. The PCR was carried out with 60 Vbeta primers and 13 Jbeta primers. Profiling relied on immunoSEQ multiplex PCR, and the TCRdb table lists in-frame clones only, not all of them. The sample has roughly 110,000 clones, around three quarters seen once. The sequenced material came from PBMCs. The receptors shown here come from a woman younger than 35 in good health and CMV-seropositive.

This chain joins TRBV11-3 and TRBJ1-2; a possible D gene is TRBD1 (6 bases). CDR1 is SGHNT, CDR2 YENEEA, per germline. The CDR3 contains 15 residues. The V gene lost 5 bases and the J gene lost 5 bases, with 18 bases spanning the gap. The chain's CDR3 is CASSPYLQGGYGYTF. CDR3 coding DNA: TGTGCCAGCAGCCCGTACTTACAGGGAGGGTATGGCTACACCTTC.

The rearrangement links TRBV19 to TRBJ2-4; possible D gene TRBD2, 6 bases. The CDR3 consists of 14 residues. V was cut by 4 bases and J by 3 bases, with 10 bases left in between. Per the germline V gene, CDR1 is LNHDA and CDR2 is SQIVND (reference sequence). The DNA of the CDR3 is TGTGCCAGTAGTACCCCCGGGGGCAAAAACATTCAGTACTTC. It yields the protein CASSTPGGKNIQYF.

The chain couples TRBV6-6 to TRBJ2-7; 7 bases align to TRBD2. Germline CDR1 MNHNY, CDR2 SVGAGI (reference sequence). This CDR3 spans 14 amino acids. V lost 2 bases and J lost 3; bases outside the gene matches: 4. The chain's CDR3 is CASSYGGESYEQYF. The CDR3 nucleotides are TGTGCCAGCAGTTACGGGGGGGAGAGCTACGAGCAGTACTTC.

This rearrangement joins TRBV6-5 to TRBJ2-7, with 9 bases matching TRBD1. Germline V gene sequence: CDR1 MNHEY, CDR2 SVGAGI. V gave up 6 bases and J gave up 2 bases; unmatched junction bases: 8. The CDR3 is 15 residues long. The chain's CDR3 is CASRGGQGRTYEQYF. CDR3 DNA: TGTGCCAGCAGGGGCGGACAGGGGCGAACCTACGAGCAGTACTTC.

V and J are TRBV5-1 and TRBJ2-6; tentative D call: TRBD1 (5 bases). Germline V gene lookup returns CDR1 SGHRS and CDR2 YFSETQ. CDR3 length: 16 residues. V lost 4 bases, J lost 0 bases, and 11 bases lay in between. For the CDR3, the DNA is TGCGCCAGCAGCCGTGATGACAGCTCTGGGGCCAACGTCCTGACTTTC. Translation gives CASSRDDSSGANVLTF.

The chain joins TRBV12-2 to TRBJ2-7; TRBD2 is taken as the D call from the table, unchecked against the DNA. TRBV12-2 is a known pseudogene. The CDR3 consists of 16 residues. CDR3 protein: CASRLAASGGAYEQYF. The CDR3 nucleotides are TGTGCAAGTCGCTTAGCGGCTAGCGGGGGGGCCTACGAGCAGTACTTC.

The V call is TRBV6-5, the J call TRBJ1-1, with 10 bases matching TRBD1. This CDR3 comprises 15 residues. J lost 4 bases, V lost 4 bases, and 6 bases had no gene match. Germline V lookup: CDR1 MNHEY, CDR2 SVGAGI. The CDR3 sequence: CASSFPGTGVTEAFF. CDR3 bases: TGTGCCAGCAGTTTCCCCGGGACAGGGGTCACTGAAGCTTTCTTT.

The CDR3 spells CASSQDGGSKYSGNTIYF. CDR3 nucleotide sequence: TGTGCCAGCAGCCAAGATGGCGGCAGCAAATACTCTGGAAACACCATATATTTT. The rearrangement links TRBV4-2 to TRBJ1-3, with D unresolved. V lost 0 bases, J lost 0 bases, and 15 bases lay in between. The CDR3 is 18 residues long. The germline gives CDR1 LGHNA, CDR2 YNFKEQ.

The V call is TRBV27, the J call TRBJ2-7, with D possibly being TRBD1 (6 bases). From germline, CDR1 is MNHEY and CDR2 SMNVEV (reference sequence). Between the trimmed V and J ends, which lost 0 bases and 3 bases, there was a span of 12 bases. This CDR3 has 15 residues. The chain's CDR3 is CASSLSPTGYYEQYF. Written as DNA, the CDR3 is TGTGCCAGCAGTTTATCTCCGACAGGATACTACGAGCAGTACTTC.

The chain employs TRBV5-1 and TRBJ2-5; TRBD1 aligns across 9 bases. The ends lost 4 bases at V and 2 bases at J; junction bases unmatched: 6. CDR1 SGHRS and CDR2 YFSETQ come from the germline V gene. This CDR3 contains 15 residues. The CDR3 DNA is TGCGCCAGCAGCGGGGACAGGGTTTTTCAAGAGACCCAGTACTTC. Translation gives CASSGDRVFQETQYF. Variable domain in full (rest from reference TRBV5-1 and TRBJ2-5): KAGVTQTPRYLIKTRGQQVTLSCSPISGHRSVSWYQQTPGQGLQFLFEYFSETQRNKGNFPGRFSGRQFSNSRSEMNVSTLELGDSALYLCASSGDRVFQETQYFGPGTRLLVL.

The chain recombines TRBV6-6 with TRBJ2-7; the match to TRBD1 covers 7 bases. Unmatched junction bases numbered 8, after V lost 6 bases and J lost 6 bases. The CDR3 runs 13 residues. CDR1 and CDR2 (germline): MNHNY, SVGAGI (reference sequence). CDR3 sequence (DNA): TGTGCCAGCAGAGAGCATAAGGGGGCCGAGCAGTACTTC. Its protein is CASREHKGAEQYF.

The chain recombines TRBV7-9 with TRBJ2-7; 9 nucleotides align to TRBD1. J was trimmed by 5 bases and V by 3 bases; bases with no gene match: 11. Germline CDR1 reads SEHNR; CDR2 reads FQNEAQ (reference sequence). The CDR3 runs 16 residues. The CDR3 spells CASSFSTGQGGDEQYF. CDR3 DNA sequence: TGTGCCAGCAGCTTTTCCACGGGACAGGGCGGCGACGAGCAGTACTTC.

Remarks on this clone: One junction end does not reproduce the germline sequence, and a read error may be involved. This rearrangement joins TRBV30 to TRBJ1-2; 8 nucleotides align to TRBD1. The CDR3 runs 12 residues. The germline V gene encodes CDR1 GTSNPN and CDR2 SVGIG (reference sequence). The DNA for the CDR3 is TGTGCCTCTAACAGGGGGAACTATGGCTACCCCTTC. Translating gives CASNRGNYGYPF.

The chain combines TRBV19 with TRBJ2-5; the D gene is possibly TRBD2 (6 bases). In germline, CDR1 is LNHDA, CDR2 SQIVND (reference sequence). Trimming cost V 4 bases and J 5 bases, with 17 bases left between them. The CDR3 loop spans 15 amino acids. Here the CDR3 reads CASSNLVGRGETQYF. CDR3 coding DNA: TGTGCCAGTAGTAACCTGGTCGGCCGGGGGGAGACCCAGTACTTC.

This clone occurred once. The chain joins TRBV6-5 to TRBJ2-7; D possibly corresponds to TRBD2 (5 bases). With 7 bases removed from V and 2 bases from J, the gap between germline ends came to 18 bases. Germline assignment: CDR1 MNHEY and CDR2 SVGAGI. This CDR3 has 15 residues. The CDR3 nucleotides are TGTGCCAGCACTACCCGGGAAGCAGTCACCTACGAGCAGTACTTC. As protein: CASTTREAVTYEQYF.

This clone was counted only a few times. The chain recombines TRBV6-5 with TRBJ1-1; 7 nucleotides agree with TRBD1. Unmatched junction bases numbered 4, after V lost 6 bases and J lost 3 bases. The V gene's germline CDR1 is MNHEY and CDR2 SVGAGI. The CDR3 consists of 13 residues. The CDR3 here is CASSSQGYTEAFF. In nucleotides, the CDR3 is TGTGCCAGCAGCTCACAGGGGTACACTGAAGCTTTCTTT.

The DNA of the CDR3 is TGTGCCAGCAGCGTAAGCAACAGGGGTCAAGAGACCCAGTACTTC. Protein sequence: CASSVSNRGQETQYF. The rearrangement links TRBV7-9 to TRBJ2-5; 7 bases map to TRBD1. V gave up 5 bases and J gave up 2 bases; unmatched junction bases: 8. The CDR3 has 15 residues. CDR1 and CDR2 (germline): SEHNR, FQNEAQ (reference sequence).

The V and J genes are TRBV7-8 and TRBJ2-1; 7 bases fit TRBD1. CDR3 length: 15 amino acids. CDR1 and CDR2 from the germline V gene are SGHVS and FQNEAQ. The J segment lost 4 bases and the V segment lost 0 bases, leaving 3 bases of the junction unmatched. DNA of the CDR3: TGTGCCAGCAGCTTAGCCCGGGACAGTTACAATGAGCAGTTCTTC. Its translation is CASSLARDSYNEQFF.

The V and J genes are TRBV5-1 and TRBJ2-7; 9 bases map to TRBD1. The V gene's germline CDR1 is SGHRS and CDR2 YFSETQ. Unmatched junction bases numbered 4, after V lost 0 bases and J lost 0 bases. The CDR3 sequence is 16 residues long. In DNA, the CDR3 is TGCGCCAGCAGCTTGGCCAGGGACAGGGTCTCCTACGAGCAGTACTTC. This translates into CASSLARDRVSYEQYF.

This chain joins TRBV7-3 and TRBJ2-2, with D possibly being TRBD2 (6 bases). The germline CDR1 and CDR2 sequences are SGHTA and FQGTGA. Trimming pared 3 bases from V and 4 bases from J, leaving 15 bases between. The CDR3 runs 16 residues. The CDR3 spells CASSFWGVRGTGELFF. DNA of the CDR3: TGTGCCAGCAGCTTCTGGGGGGTCCGTGGCACCGGGGAGCTGTTTTTT.

The chain has TRBV27 and TRBJ1-1; a possible D gene is TRBD1 (5 bases). The germline V and J ends were trimmed by 5 bases and 12 bases, with 13 bases remaining between them. CDR1 is MNHEY and CDR2 is SMNVEV in the germline V gene (reference sequence). This CDR3 contains 11 residues. The CDR3 nucleotides are TGTGCCAGCAGTGTAACGGGACTAACTTTCTTT. Amino acid sequence: CASSVTGLTFF.

The V and J genes are TRBV25-1 and TRBJ2-3; 10 bases agree with TRBD2. CDR3 length: 17 amino acids. With V trimmed by 1 base and J by 4 bases, 8 bases remained unmatched. The germline V gene has CDR1 MGHDK and CDR2 SYGVNS. The CDR3 nucleotides read TGTGCCAGCAGTGAATGGATATCTAGCGGGAGTCCAGATACGCAGTATTTT. This translates into CASSEWISSGSPDTQYF. Drawing the rest from reference TRBV25-1 and TRBJ2-3, the complete variable domain is EADIYQTPRYLVIGTGKKITLECSQTMGHDKMYWYQQDPGMELHLIHYSYGVNSTEKGDLSSESTVSRIRTEHFPLTLESARPSHTSQYLCASSEWISSGSPDTQYFGPGTRLTVL.

The genes are TRBV5-8 and TRBJ2-1; a weak D match, TRBD2 (7 bases). The V end lost 1 base, the J end lost 4 bases, and 12 bases lay between the germline ends. The CDR3 is 15 amino acids. CDR1 is SGHTS, CDR2 YDEGEE, per germline. The chain's CDR3 is CASSLRGGNYNEQFF. The DNA of the CDR3 is TGTGCCAGCAGCTTGAGGGGGGGGAATTACAATGAGCAGTTCTTC.

The chain combines TRBV2 with TRBJ2-1; D possibly corresponds to TRBD2 (6 bases). V was shortened by 2 bases and J by 2 bases, with 7 bases between the two germline ends. The CDR3 covers 14 residues. The germline gives CDR1 SNHLY, CDR2 FYNNEI. The CDR3 spells CASSEQRAYNEQFF. The DNA of the CDR3 is TGTGCCAGCAGTGAACAGCGGGCCTACAATGAGCAGTTCTTC.

V and J are TRBV21-1 and TRBJ2-1; TRBD2 is the table's D call and was not checked against the DNA. TRBV21-1 is flagged as a pseudogene. The CDR3 is made up of 16 amino acids. The CDR3 loop is CASSKSGGKPDNEQFF. As DNA, the CDR3 is TGTGCCAGCAGCAAATCCGGGGGGAAGCCGGACAATGAGCAGTTCTTC.

The chain is built from TRBV14 and TRBJ2-7; D unresolved. V shed 5 bases and J shed 0 bases, with 5 bases lying between them. Germline lookup yields CDR1 SGHDN and CDR2 FVKESK. The CDR3 sequence is 12 residues long. Here the CDR3 DNA reads TGTGCCAGCAGCTTGAGCTCCTACGAGCAGTACTTC. It specifies CASSLSSYEQYF.

There are a few counts of this clone. J is TRBJ1-1 and V is TRBV5-5; 9 bases map to TRBD1. The V gene end was trimmed by 4 bases and the J gene end by 2 bases; junction bases not matched to a gene: 3. CDR3 length equals 14 residues. Germline CDR1 and CDR2: SGHKS and YYEKEE (reference sequence). The CDR3 coding sequence is TGTGCCAGCAGCAAGGGACAGGGAAACACTGAAGCTTTCTTT. Its protein product is CASSKGQGNTEAFF.

The chain links TRBV5-1 to TRBJ2-7; 14 bases line up with TRBD2. CDR3 length: 17 residues. The germline V gene has CDR1 SGHRS and CDR2 YFSETQ. Trimming took 4 bases from V and 5 from J; bases not matched to a gene: 11. CDR3 amino acids: CASSRRLAGGPVDEQYF. The CDR3 DNA follows: TGCGCCAGCAGCCGGAGACTAGCGGGAGGGCCGGTGGACGAGCAGTACTTC.

Remarks on this clone: The sample contains more than one DNA sequence encoding this CDR3. V gene TRBV18 combines with J gene TRBJ1-2; TRBD1 aligns across 8 bases. Trimming cost V 3 bases and J 5 bases; bases outside gene matches: 2. This CDR3 comprises 13 residues. Germline values: CDR1 KGHSH, CDR2 LQKENI. The CDR3 nucleotides are TGTGCCAGCTCACCGGACAGGGATTATGGCTACACCTTC. Its translation is CASSPDRDYGYTF. Variable domain in full (rest from reference TRBV18 and TRBJ1-2): NAGVMQNPRHLVRRRGQEARLRCSPMKGHSHVYWYRQLPEEGLKFMVYLQKENIIDESGMPKERFSAEFPKEGPSILRIQQVVRGDSAAYFCASSPDRDYGYTFGSGTRLTVV.

The chain's CDR3 is CASSARTGDPYEQYF. CDR3 nucleotide sequence: TGTGCCAGCAGCGCAAGGACAGGGGACCCCTACGAGCAGTACTTC. This chain uses TRBV7-6 with TRBJ2-7, with TRBD1 matching over 9 bases. This CDR3 has 15 residues. Germline CDR1 and CDR2: SGHVS and FNYEAQ. V was pared by 5 bases and J by 2 bases, with 7 bases of the junction left unmatched. Combining the CDR3 with reference TRBV7-6 and TRBJ2-7 gives the whole variable domain GAGVSQSPRYKVTKRGQDVALRCDPISGHVSLYWYRQALGQGPEFLTYFNYEAQQDKSGLPNDRFSAERPEGSISTLTIQRTEQRDSAMYRCASSARTGDPYEQYFGPGTRLTVT.